The 30 T cell receptor beta chains below all came from one sample that was sequenced in a study of shared clonotypes between healthy human individuals. The data were produced by immunoSEQ multiplex PCR, yet TCRdb's version contains in-frame clones alone and is incomplete. Altogether millions of clones are present, around nine tenths being singletons, with the ten largest covering under 0.15%. The sequencing sample was made of naive CD4+ T cells sorted from blood. Subset: CD45RA+ positively selected. These receptors were collected from a man between 18 and 35 years old in good health.

This clone was recorded only once. The J gene is TRBJ1-2, the V gene TRBV7-4; D might be TRBD1 (6 bases). V was shortened by 1 base and J by 8 bases, with 14 bases between the two germline ends. The CDR3 contains 14 residues. The germline V gene encodes CDR1 SGHVT and CDR2 SQSDAQ. The CDR3, as DNA: TGTGCCAGCAGCTTAGTACGGGGGGCGCAAGGCTACACCTTC. Protein sequence: CASSLVRGAQGYTF.

V and J are TRBV29-1 and TRBJ1-2, with D hard to call. Germline CDR1 is SQVTM and CDR2 is ANQGSEA. The V end was cut by 0 bases, the J end by 6 bases, with 14 bases between. This CDR3 comprises 14 residues. CDR3 DNA: TGCAGCGTTGAAGATCCGAAAAGGGTAAATGGCTACACCTTC. Translation: CSVEDPKRVNGYTF.

The chain carries TRBV6-5 and TRBJ2-7; TRBD2 is a possible D gene (6 bases). The germline V gene has CDR1 MNHEY and CDR2 SVGAGI. The CDR3 runs to 14 residues. Between the trimmed V and J ends, which lost 2 bases and 4 bases, there was a span of 12 bases. The CDR3 is CASSYRREWYEQYF. The CDR3 DNA reads as TGTGCCAGCAGTTACCGACGGGAGTGGTACGAGCAGTACTTC.

This chain joins TRBV7-9 and TRBJ2-7, with 7 bases lining up with TRBD1. The CDR3 has 16 amino acids. Germline V gives CDR1 SEHNR, CDR2 FQNEAQ (reference sequence). With V trimmed by 5 bases and J by 4 bases, 14 bases remained unmatched. The CDR3 loop is CASSPLRDSDSYEQYF. CDR3 nucleotides: TGTGCCAGCAGCCCCCTCCGGGACAGTGACTCGTACGAGCAGTACTTC. The whole variable domain, remainder taken from reference TRBV7-9 and TRBJ2-7, is DTGVSQNPRHKITKRGQNVTFRCDPISEHNRLYWYRQTLGQGPEFLTYFQNEAQLEKSRLLSDRFSAERPKGSFSTLEIQRTEQGDSAMYLCASSPLRDSDSYEQYFGPGTRLTVT.

The rearrangement links TRBV28 to TRBJ1-6, with 8 bases that match TRBD1. The CDR3 contains 14 residues. Germline loops: CDR1 MDHEN, CDR2 SYDVKM. After removal of 5 bases from V and 8 bases from J, the junction contained 5 bases not matched to a gene. The CDR3 sequence is CASSGQGKYSPLHF. CDR3 DNA sequence: TGTGCCAGCAGTGGACAGGGAAAATATTCACCCCTCCACTTT.

The chain recombines TRBV29-1 with TRBJ1-2; weak D call: TRBD1 (6 bases). Germline V gene data show CDR1 as SQVTM and CDR2 as ANQGSEA. The CDR3 loop spans 13 amino acids. V was cut by 8 bases and J by 0 bases, with 13 bases left in between. DNA for the CDR3: TGCAGCTTTTCAGGGGATCCTAACTATGGCTACACCTTC. It yields the protein CSFSGDPNYGYTF.

CDR3 DNA sequence: TGTGCCAGCAGCTTAGTGACGGGCCCCTACAATGAGCAGTTCTTC. Its translation is CASSLVTGPYNEQFF. The chain links TRBV7-2 to TRBJ2-1, with unresolved D. Trimming pared 1 base from V and 2 bases from J, leaving 9 bases between. The CDR3 extends over 15 amino acids. CDR1 and CDR2 from the germline V gene are SGHTA and FQGNSA.

The chain couples TRBV4-1 to TRBJ1-2; 7 positions agree with TRBD1. CDR3 size: 15 residues. V shed 4 bases and J 0 bases; nucleotides not matched to a gene: 5. Germline-derived CDR1 and CDR2 are MGHRA and YSYEKL. CDR3 protein: CASSLTDRTNYGYTF. CDR3 in DNA: TGCGCCAGCAGCCTCACGGACAGGACTAACTATGGCTACACCTTC.

This chain connects TRBV2 to TRBJ2-7; TRBD1 matches 10 bases. Per the germline V gene, CDR1 is SNHLY and CDR2 is FYNNEI. Germline trimming cut 7 bases from V and 3 bases from J; bases unmatched to any gene: 9. This CDR3 comprises 15 residues. The CDR3 is CASNPGQGKVYEQYF. CDR3 coding DNA: TGTGCCAGCAACCCGGGACAGGGGAAGGTCTACGAGCAGTACTTC. Based on the CDR3 plus reference TRBV2 and TRBJ2-7, the full variable domain is EPEVTQTPSHQVTQMGQEVILRCVPISNHLYFYWYRQILGQKVEFLVSFYNNEISEKSEIFDDQFSVERPDGSNFTLKIRSTKLEDSAMYFCASNPGQGKVYEQYFGPGTRLTVT.

The V and J genes are TRBV5-8 and TRBJ2-5; D may be TRBD1 (6 bases). CDR1 and CDR2 (germline): SGHTS, YDEGEE. V was shortened by 0 bases and J by 5 bases, with 17 bases between the two germline ends. This CDR3 is 16 amino acids long. The CDR3 spells CASSLEADRIRETQYF. CDR3 nucleotide sequence: TGTGCCAGCAGCTTGGAGGCGGACAGAATAAGGGAGACCCAGTACTTC.

The J gene is TRBJ1-4, the V gene TRBV18; TRBD1 matches at 9 bases. Germline values: CDR1 KGHSH, CDR2 LQKENI. CDR3 size: 15 residues. Unmatched junction bases numbered 5, after V lost 3 bases and J lost 6 bases. In DNA form, the CDR3 reads TGTGCCAGCTCACCGAGGACAGGGGTTGATGAAAAACTGTTTTTT. Amino acid sequence: CASSPRTGVDEKLFF.

This chain links TRBV7-3 with TRBJ2-1, with 14 nucleotides matching TRBD2. Trimming took 9 bases from V and 0 from J; bases not matched to a gene: 7. CDR3 length equals 17 residues. Germline V lookup: CDR1 SGHTA, CDR2 FQGTGA. DNA for the CDR3: TGTGCCAGTAGACTAGCGGGGGGGCCTCCCTCCTACAATGAGCAGTTCTTC. The encoded protein is CASRLAGGPPSYNEQFF.

As to this clone: The identical CDR3 is also encoded by other nucleotide sequences in the sample. This chain links TRBV19 with TRBJ2-3; unclear D gene. Trimming cost V 4 bases and J 0 bases, with 8 bases left between them. CDR1 LNHDA and CDR2 SQIVND come from the germline V gene (reference sequence). The CDR3 is 14 amino acids. CDR3 bases: TGTGCCAGTAGTACTGGACCTAGCACAGATACGCAGTATTTT. Its translation: CASSTGPSTDTQYF.

The table lists this clone with a few counts. The chain employs TRBV11-2 and TRBJ1-1, with TRBD1 matching 9 bases. The germline CDR1 and CDR2 sequences are SGHAT and FQNNGV. This CDR3 comprises 15 residues. Trimming removed 5 bases from V and 1 base from J; junction bases left unmatched: 5. The CDR3 nucleotides read TGTGCCAGCAGCGGGACAGGGCGGGGGAACACTGAAGCTTTCTTT. This translates into CASSGTGRGNTEAFF.

This clone was observed a few times. Different DNA sequences within this sample yield the same CDR3. The rearrangement links TRBV5-1 to TRBJ2-7; D tentatively reads TRBD1 or TRBD2 (5 bases each). Trimming pared 1 base from V and 2 bases from J, leaving 10 bases between. In germline, CDR1 is SGHRS, CDR2 YFSETQ. This CDR3 contains 14 residues. The CDR3, as DNA: TGCGCCAGCAGCTTGCTCCAGGGAGCCTACGAGCAGTACTTC. Translated: CASSLLQGAYEQYF.

J is TRBJ1-2 and V is TRBV2; a weak D match, TRBD1 (5 bases). Looked up from germline, CDR1 is SNHLY and CDR2 is FYNNEI. This CDR3 has 13 residues. V dropped 6 bases and J dropped 4 bases, with 12 bases sitting between them. CDR3 nucleotide sequence: TGTGCCAGCAGCGAGGGGATCACCTATGGCTACACCTTC. Amino acid sequence: CASSEGITYGYTF.

The rearrangement links TRBV5-1 to TRBJ1-1, with D possibly being TRBD1 (5 bases). V dropped 0 bases and J dropped 7 bases, with 13 bases sitting between them. The V gene's germline CDR1 is SGHRS and CDR2 YFSETQ. The CDR3 has 14 residues. As DNA, the CDR3 is TGCGCCAGCAGCTTGGTTTCAGGGTTAGATGAAGCTTTCTTT. Translated, it gives CASSLVSGLDEAFF.

This clone was seen just once. V and J are TRBV7-9 and TRBJ1-4; maybe TRBD1 (5 bases). V lost 6 bases, J lost 0 bases, and 11 bases lay in between. Germline-derived CDR1 and CDR2 are SEHNR and FQNEAQ (reference sequence). The CDR3 extends over 15 amino acids. The CDR3 sequence is CASSSGRATNEKLFF. CDR3 coding DNA: TGTGCCAGCAGTTCGGGGCGGGCAACTAATGAAAAACTGTTTTTT. The complete variable domain, with remaining parts taken from reference TRBV7-9 and TRBJ1-4, reads DTGVSQNPRHKITKRGQNVTFRCDPISEHNRLYWYRQTLGQGPEFLTYFQNEAQLEKSRLLSDRFSAERPKGSFSTLEIQRTEQGDSAMYLCASSSGRATNEKLFFGSGTQLSVL.

Comment on this clone: Additional DNA sequences in this sample encode the identical CDR3. This chain joins TRBV11-2 and TRBJ2-5; unclear D gene. CDR3 length: 14 residues. The V end lost 0 bases, the J end lost 5 bases, and 10 bases lay between the germline ends. Germline loops: CDR1 SGHAT, CDR2 FQNNGV. In DNA, the CDR3 is TGTGCCAGCAGCTTAGATCGGGTAGGCGAGACCCAGTACTTC. It yields the protein CASSLDRVGETQYF.

Comments on this clone: Other nucleotide sequences in the sample specify the same CDR3. The chain uses TRBV30 and TRBJ1-6; 7 positions agree with TRBD1. The germline V gene encodes CDR1 GTSNPN and CDR2 SVGIG (reference sequence). Losses at the gene ends were 5 bases for V and 6 bases for J; bases not matched to a gene: 1. The CDR3 runs to 12 residues. The CDR3 DNA reads TGTGCCTGGGACAGGGTTAATTCACCCCTCCACTTT. Residues: CAWDRVNSPLHF.

This sequence joins TRBV21-1 and TRBJ1-6. TRBV21-1 is given as a pseudogene. The CDR3 runs 17 residues. The CDR3 DNA is TGTGCCAGCCGGGGGGATCGGCAGGGCTGGTCTGGTTCACCCCTCCACTTT. This translates into CASRGDRQGWSGSPLHF.

The chain has TRBV6-5 and TRBJ2-5, with a tentative D call TRBD1 (5 bases). The CDR3 is 14 amino acids. Germline V lookup: CDR1 MNHEY, CDR2 SVGAGI. V was pared by 4 bases and J by 6 bases, with 15 bases between. The DNA for the CDR3 is TGTGCCAGCAGTTCGGAACAGCAGGGCCAGACCCAGTACTTC. Its translation is CASSSEQQGQTQYF.

V is TRBV28 and J is TRBJ2-1, with TRBD1 identical over 8 bases. Germline assignment: CDR1 MDHEN and CDR2 SYDVKM. V shed 6 bases and J 7 bases; nucleotides not matched to a gene: 11. The CDR3 sequence is 15 residues long. The CDR3, as DNA: TGTGCCAGCAGGGATTCAAGGACAGGGAGAAATGAGCAGTTCTTC. Translation gives CASRDSRTGRNEQFF.

V and J are TRBV14 and TRBJ2-5, with 8 bases that match TRBD2. V lost 1 base to trimming and J lost 7 bases; unmatched junction nucleotides: 11. The V gene's germline CDR1 is SGHDN and CDR2 FVKESK. This CDR3 is 16 amino acids long. CDR3 sequence (DNA): TGTGCCAGCAGCCAAGTCCTAGCGGGTCTATGGGGGACCCAGTACTTC. Protein sequence: CASSQVLAGLWGTQYF.

A note on this clone: Other DNA sequences in the sample encode the same CDR3. The chain employs TRBV2 and TRBJ1-5; tentatively, D is TRBD1 (6 bases). The CDR3 totals 14 residues. Germline CDR1 reads SNHLY; CDR2 reads FYNNEI. V gave up 6 bases and J gave up 1 base, with 10 bases separating them. The DNA of the CDR3 is TGTGCCAGCAGGAGGGGGGGAAGCAATCAGCCCCAGCATTTT. Translated, it gives CASRRGGSNQPQHF.

This chain joins TRBV27 and TRBJ1-6; D is possibly TRBD1 (5 bases). The germline CDR1 and CDR2 sequences are MNHEY and SMNVEV (reference sequence). The V end was cut by 3 bases, the J end by 6 bases, with 12 bases between. This CDR3 contains 15 residues. The CDR3 loop is CASSFGTGINSPLHF. The DNA of the CDR3 is TGTGCCAGCAGTTTTGGGACGGGGATTAATTCACCCCTCCACTTT.

This clone was recorded only once. The sample has other DNA sequences that encode this CDR3 too. The V and J genes are TRBV5-1 and TRBJ1-2; D remains ambiguous. CDR1 is SGHRS and CDR2 is YFSETQ in the germline V gene. CDR3 length equals 13 residues. V lost 4 bases and J 3 bases, leaving 10 bases between the germline ends. DNA of the CDR3: TGCGCCAGCAGCCCGGACGGTGACTATGGCTACACCTTC. Encoded protein: CASSPDGDYGYTF. Supplemented by reference TRBV5-1 and TRBJ1-2, the full variable domain reads KAGVTQTPRYLIKTRGQQVTLSCSPISGHRSVSWYQQTPGQGLQFLFEYFSETQRNKGNFPGRFSGRQFSNSRSEMNVSTLELGDSALYLCASSPDGDYGYTFGSGTRLTVV.

Points on this clone: Other DNA sequences from this sample encode an identical CDR3 as well. The V gene is TRBV28, the J gene TRBJ2-5; 7 bases map to TRBD1. Germline CDR1 MDHEN, CDR2 SYDVKM. This CDR3 has 14 residues. The V gene end was trimmed by 4 bases and the J gene end by 1 base; junction bases not matched to a gene: 3. The DNA of the CDR3 is TGTGCCAGCAGTTCGGGACAGATCCAAGAGACCCAGTACTTC. This codes for CASSSGQIQETQYF.

V and J are TRBV7-6 and TRBJ2-3, with D possibly being TRBD2 (6 bases). CDR3 length equals 15 residues. The V end was cut by 5 bases, the J end by 5 bases, with 17 bases between. Germline values: CDR1 SGHVS, CDR2 FNYEAQ. For the CDR3, the DNA is TGTGCCAGCAGCCTCAATGGGGGAGGTGGAGATACGCAGTATTTT. It is translated as CASSLNGGGGDTQYF.

The V and J genes are TRBV6-1 and TRBJ2-5; 7 nucleotides match TRBD1. The ends lost 2 bases at V and 1 base at J; junction bases unmatched: 7. This CDR3 is 16 amino acids long. Per the germline V gene, CDR1 is MNHNS and CDR2 is SASEGT. The CDR3 sequence is CASSESYRGIQETQYF. The CDR3 DNA reads as TGTGCCAGCAGTGAATCGTACAGGGGAATCCAAGAGACCCAGTACTTC.